The rows below give T cell receptor beta chains drawn from one sample of a study of cytomegalovirus exposure and HLA in healthy donors. Using immunoSEQ multiplex PCR, the repertoire was profiled, and TCRdb retains in-frame clones only, with some absent. Of some 150,000 clones in the sample, roughly 78% were seen once. The sequencing sample was made of PBMCs. The receptors shown here come from a man aged 50 or older in good health and CMV-seropositive. The CDR3 runs from the conserved cysteine through the conserved F or W. A D gene is named only where the DNA matches it firmly. Not all rows give a size; the values are once, few, many and, for expanded clones, a class.

CDR3	DNA	V	J	size	D
CASSLSDRGNTEAFF	TGTGCCAGCAGCTTAAGCGATAGGGGGAACACTGAAGCTTTCTTT	TRBV11-3	TRBJ1-1	NA	NA
CASSLGAGSYNEQFF	TGTGCCAGCAGCTTAGGGGCGGGATCCTACAATGAGCAGTTCTTC	TRBV11-2	TRBJ2-1	few	NA
CAISERGSYTEAFF	TGTGCCATCAGTGAAAGAGGCTCTTACACTGAAGCTTTCTTT	TRBV10-3	TRBJ1-1	few	NA
CASSPDSDTEAFF	TGTGCCAGCTCACCTGACAGCGACACTGAAGCTTTCTTT	TRBV18	TRBJ1-1	NA	NA
CASKGTSGSYEQYF	TGTGCCAGCAAGGGAACTAGCGGATCCTACGAGCAGTACTTC	TRBV6-1	TRBJ2-7	NA	TRBD2
CSSSPAGRSYEQYF	TGTTCCAGCAGCCCAGCGGGCCGCTCCTACGAGCAGTACTTC	TRBV7-9	TRBJ2-7	NA	NA
CASSLQRGRSNNEQFF	TGCGCCAGCAGCCTCCAGCGCGGGAGGTCGAACAATGAGCAGTTCTTC	TRBV4-3	TRBJ2-1	NA	TRBD2
CASSAQGATDEQYF	TGTGCCAGCAGTGCACAGGGGGCGACGGACGAGCAGTACTTC	TRBV6-1	TRBJ2-7	NA	TRBD1
CASRGTSGSRETQYF	TGTGCCAGCAGGGGGACTAGCGGGAGTAGGGAGACCCAGTACTTC	TRBV7-9	TRBJ2-5	few	TRBD2
CASSPLRGAGNEQFF	TGTGCCAGCAGTCCCCTGCGGGGGGCGGGGAATGAGCAGTTCTTC	TRBV27	TRBJ2-1	NA	TRBD2
CASSGQGNTEAFF	TGTGCCAGCAGTGGGCAGGGGAACACTGAAGCTTTCTTT	TRBV2	TRBJ1-1	NA	NA
CASSSLENTEAFF	TGTGCCAGCAGTAGCCTTGAGAACACTGAAGCTTTCTTT	TRBV2	TRBJ1-1	NA	NA
CASSIAVGGSLSYGYTF	TGTGCCAGTAGTATAGCGGTGGGAGGGAGTCTGAGCTATGGCTACACCTTC	TRBV19	TRBJ1-2	NA	NA
CASSVGAAYNEQFF	TGTGCCAGCAGCGTAGGCGCCGCCTACAATGAGCAGTTCTTC	TRBV9	TRBJ2-1	few	NA
CASRRQGAQANYGYTF	TGTGCCAGCAGACGACAGGGGGCGCAGGCCAACTATGGCTACACCTTC	TRBV27	TRBJ1-2	NA	TRBD1
CASSRILEPLNTEAFF	TGTGCCAGCAGTCGCATCTTAGAACCCTTGAACACTGAAGCTTTCTTT	TRBV27	TRBJ1-1	NA	NA
CASSALSGPGNTIYF	TGTGCCAGCAGCGCACTTAGCGGGCCGGGAAACACCATATATTTT	TRBV14	TRBJ1-3	NA	NA
CASSKQVYNQPQHF	TGTGCCAGTAGTAAACAGGTTTACAATCAGCCCCAGCATTTT	TRBV19	TRBJ1-5	NA	NA
CASSQDRGSYEQYF	TGTGCCAGCAGCCAAGACAGGGGATCGTACGAGCAGTACTTC	TRBV4-2	TRBJ2-7	few	NA
CASSPMDEQFF	TGTGCCAGCTCCCCTATGGATGAGCAGTTCTTC	TRBV18	TRBJ2-1	NA	NA
CASSLTSGGAETQYF	TGTGCCAGCAGCCTCACTAGCGGGGGGGCAGAGACCCAGTACTTC	TRBV2	TRBJ2-5	NA	TRBD2
CASVRDRRNNQPQHF	TGTGCCAGCGTCAGGGACAGAAGGAACAATCAGCCCCAGCATTTT	TRBV2	TRBJ1-5	few	TRBD1
CASSVSGTTTYSGANVLTF	TGCGCCAGCAGCGTCTCCGGGACTACCACCTACTCTGGGGCCAACGTCCTGACTTTC	TRBV4-1	TRBJ2-6	NA	TRBD2
CASSLVGGYEQYF	TGTGCCAGCAGTTTAGTGGGGGGCTACGAGCAGTACTTC	TRBV27	TRBJ2-7	NA	NA
CASSLASNEQFF	TGTGCCAGCAGCTTAGCCAGCAATGAGCAGTTCTTC	TRBV7-6	TRBJ2-1	NA	NA
CASSIRGGAATEAFF	TGTGCCAGTAGTATAAGGGGTGGGGCAGCCACTGAAGCTTTCTTT	TRBV19	TRBJ1-1	NA	NA
CASPSGRAGPTDTQYF	TGTGCCAGTCCTAGCGGGAGGGCCGGACCCACAGATACGCAGTATTTT	TRBV28	TRBJ2-3	few	TRBD2
CASSLTSGGPLGNEQYF	TGCGCCAGCAGCTTAACTAGCGGGGGGCCACTAGGGAACGAGCAGTACTTC	TRBV5-1	TRBJ2-7	NA	TRBD2
CASSLQGAGRAGQTQYF	TGTGCCAGCAGCCTCCAGGGCGCGGGGAGGGCCGGACAGACCCAGTACTTC	TRBV7-2	TRBJ2-5	NA	TRBD2
CASSWGSYTDTQYF	TGTGCCAGCAGCTGGGGCAGTTACACAGATACGCAGTATTTT	TRBV11-3	TRBJ2-3	NA	NA
CASSLSRGTEAFF	TGCGCCAGCAGCTTGTCTCGGGGTACTGAAGCTTTCTTT	TRBV5-1	TRBJ1-1	NA	NA
CASSPGHRTDTQYF	TGTGCCAGCTCACCGGGACACCGCACAGATACGCAGTATTTT	TRBV18	TRBJ2-3	NA	NA
CASSYSMRAASYEQYF	TGTGCCAGCAGTTACTCTATGAGAGCGGCCTCCTACGAGCAGTACTTC	TRBV6-5	TRBJ2-7	NA	NA
CASNLGQNQPQHF	TGTGCCAGCAACCTCGGACAGAATCAGCCCCAGCATTTT	TRBV2	TRBJ1-5	NA	NA
CASSGQASSGNTIYF	TGTGCCAGCTCTGGACAGGCCAGCTCTGGAAACACCATATATTTT	TRBV5-6	TRBJ1-3	NA	TRBD1
CASSLGRGSRGRYEQYF	TGTGCCAGCAGCTTAGGTCGTGGGAGCAGGGGGCGCTACGAGCAGTACTTC	TRBV11-2	TRBJ2-7	NA	TRBD1
CASGTLRGGYTF	TGTGCCAGCGGTACTCTCCGGGGGGGCTACACCTTC	TRBV6-6	TRBJ1-2	few	NA
CASSQGLAGGRSSYEQYF	TGTGCCAGCAGCCAGGGACTAGCGGGGGGCCGGAGCTCCTACGAGCAGTACTTC	TRBV7-9	TRBJ2-7	NA	TRBD2
CASSRDYKQYF	TGTGCCAGCTCCCGGGACTACAAGCAGTACTTC	TRBV27	TRBJ2-7	NA	TRBD2
CATRPSPAGRATDTQYF	TGTGCCACCAGACCATCCCCAGCGGGGAGGGCTACAGATACGCAGTATTTT	TRBV15	TRBJ2-3	NA	TRBD2
CASSERRDEQYF	TGCGCCAGCAGTGAGAGGCGGGACGAGCAGTACTTC	TRBV10-2	TRBJ2-7	NA	NA
CASSLGSDSLINEQFF	TGTGCCAGCAGCTTAGGGTCGGACAGCCTAATAAATGAGCAGTTCTTC	TRBV7-9	TRBJ2-1	few	NA
CASSYTDTQYF	TGTGCCAGCAGCTACACAGATACGCAGTATTTT	TRBV2	TRBJ2-3	NA	NA
CASSLSTGGYNEQFF	TGTGCCAGCAGTTTGAGTACAGGGGGGTACAATGAGCAGTTCTTC	TRBV27	TRBJ2-1	NA	TRBD1
CSVGGPGQGMNTGELFF	TGCAGCGTTGGGGGCCCCGGACAGGGAATGAACACCGGGGAGCTGTTTTTT	TRBV29-1	TRBJ2-2	NA	TRBD1
CASSPGGGAYEQYF	TGCGCCAGCAGCCCAGGCGGGGGGGCGTACGAGCAGTACTTC	TRBV5-1	TRBJ2-7	NA	TRBD2
CASSLNGQGLTEAFF	TGTGCCAGCAGCTTAAATGGTCAGGGCCTCACTGAAGCTTTCTTT	TRBV7-3	TRBJ1-1	NA	NA
CASSPTDRGRQPQHF	TGTGCCAGTAGTCCCACGGACAGGGGGAGACAGCCCCAGCATTTT	TRBV19	TRBJ1-5	few	TRBD1
CASSYSGAVYEQYF	TGTGCCAGCAGTTACTCAGGGGCTGTTTACGAGCAGTACTTC	TRBV6-5	TRBJ2-7	NA	NA
CASSIAGTAGNTIYF	TGCGCCAGCAGCATCGCCGGGACTGCTGGAAACACCATATATTTT	TRBV5-1	TRBJ1-3	NA	NA
CASSFQGAGNTIYF	TGTGCCAGCAGCTTTCAGGGCGCCGGGAACACCATATATTTT	TRBV5-6	TRBJ1-3	once	NA
CASSTGQDYEQYF	TGTGCCAGTAGTACGGGACAAGACTACGAGCAGTACTTC	TRBV19	TRBJ2-7	NA	NA
CASSMGQGLNTQYF	TGTGCCAGTAGTATGGGCCAGGGGTTGAATACGCAGTATTTT	TRBV19	TRBJ2-3	NA	NA
CASSLIASYNEQFF	TGTGCCAGCAGCTTAATTGCGTCATACAATGAGCAGTTCTTC	TRBV7-9	TRBJ2-1	NA	NA
CASSLAVAGGEQFF	TGCGCCAGCAGCTTGGCAGTAGCGGGGGGTGAGCAGTTCTTC	TRBV5-1	TRBJ2-1	NA	TRBD2
CAISLGQGEKLFF	TGTGCCATCAGTTTGGGACAGGGTGAAAAACTGTTTTTT	TRBV10-3	TRBJ1-4	NA	TRBD1
CASIGTSGRRETQYF	TGTGCCAGCATCGGGACTAGCGGGAGGCGAGAGACCCAGTACTTC	TRBV2	TRBJ2-5	NA	TRBD2
CASSERESYEQYF	TGCGCCAGCAGTGAAAGGGAGTCCTACGAGCAGTACTTC	TRBV10-1	TRBJ2-7	NA	NA
CAISAEGNYEQYF	TGTGCCATCTCAGCGGAGGGGAACTACGAGCAGTACTTC	TRBV10-3	TRBJ2-7	few	NA